These 7 T cell receptor beta chains share one sample of origin, sequenced in a study of neurological immune-mediated disorders. In TCRdb, the 5' RACE reads were re-called with MiXCR into one record per CDR3 protein. The top ten hold approximately 5.8% of the sample, which has 45,000 to 65,000 distinct CDR3 sequences, around 3.1% seen once. What was sequenced was PBMCs. The receptor source for this set is a man in his forties with multiple sclerosis.

This clonotype was picked up many times. CDR3 sequence reads: CASSLGAGGANQPQHF. The CDR3 DNA reads as TGCGCCAGCAGCTTGGGGGCAGGGGGGGCCAATCAGCCCCAGCATTTT. The genes are TRBV5-1 and TRBJ1-5, with 7 bases matching TRBD1. Germline CDR1 SGHRS, CDR2 YFSETQ. V lost 0 bases to trimming and J lost 3 bases; unmatched junction nucleotides: 6. The CDR3 length is 16 residues.

This clonotype appeared many times. The gene calls are TRBV5-1 and TRBJ2-3, with TRBD2 matching 11 bases. Germline V CDR1 and CDR2: SGHRS, YFSETQ. The CDR3 contains 17 residues. J was trimmed by 0 bases and V by 0 bases; bases with no gene match: 3. CDR3 nucleotide sequence: TGCGCCAGCAGCTTGGGCACTAGCGGGGGTAGCACAGATACGCAGTATTTT. Protein: CASSLGTSGGSTDTQYF.

This clonotype appeared many times. The chain recombines TRBV20-1 with TRBJ2-1, with 9 bases lining up with TRBD2. V dropped 3 bases and J dropped 3; count of bases not matched to a gene: 9. CDR3 size: 16 residues. In germline, CDR1 is DFQATT, CDR2 SNEGSKA (reference sequence). Here the CDR3 reads CSASTRGGPSYNEQFF. The CDR3 region has the DNA TGCAGTGCTAGTACGCGGGGGGGCCCTAGCTACAATGAGCAGTTCTTC.

This clonotype was observed many times. V gene TRBV27 combines with J gene TRBJ1-2; D ambiguous. This CDR3 is built from 13 residues. Trimming cost V 3 bases and J 7 bases, with 12 bases left between them. CDR1 is MNHEY, CDR2 SMNVEV, per germline (reference sequence). This chain's CDR3 is CASSLKLGIGYTF. CDR3 coding DNA: TGTGCCAGCAGTTTGAAATTAGGTATTGGCTACACCTTC.

This clonotype occurred many times. This chain joins TRBV9 and TRBJ1-2, with D possibly TRBD1 on 5 matching bases. Trimming removed 2 bases at V and 7 bases at J, with 18 bases between. Germline V gene lookup returns CDR1 SGDLS and CDR2 YYNGEE. This CDR3 contains 15 residues. Here the CDR3 reads CASSVDPDSSVGYTF. The CDR3 region has the DNA TGTGCCAGCAGCGTCGACCCCGACAGCTCAGTTGGCTACACCTTC.

This clonotype has a count of ten or more. The chain has TRBV2 and TRBJ2-7; 7 bases line up with TRBD2. The germline gives CDR1 SNHLY, CDR2 FYNNEI. The CDR3 is 15 residues long. V shed 2 bases and J 6 bases; nucleotides not matched to a gene: 10. CDR3 sequence: CASSEWEGGMSEQYF. The CDR3 nucleotides are TGTGCCAGCAGTGAATGGGAGGGTGGAATGTCCGAGCAGTACTTC.

This clonotype has a count of ten or more. The chain recombines TRBV5-1 with TRBJ1-5, with 11 nucleotides matching TRBD1. V gave up 0 bases and J gave up 1 base; unmatched junction bases: 6. The CDR3 loop spans 18 amino acids. Germline loops: CDR1 SGHRS, CDR2 YFSETQ. CDR3 amino acids: CASSLGTGGAGSNQPQHF. CDR3 bases: TGCGCCAGCAGCTTGGGGACAGGGGGCGCCGGGAGCAATCAGCCCCAGCATTTT.